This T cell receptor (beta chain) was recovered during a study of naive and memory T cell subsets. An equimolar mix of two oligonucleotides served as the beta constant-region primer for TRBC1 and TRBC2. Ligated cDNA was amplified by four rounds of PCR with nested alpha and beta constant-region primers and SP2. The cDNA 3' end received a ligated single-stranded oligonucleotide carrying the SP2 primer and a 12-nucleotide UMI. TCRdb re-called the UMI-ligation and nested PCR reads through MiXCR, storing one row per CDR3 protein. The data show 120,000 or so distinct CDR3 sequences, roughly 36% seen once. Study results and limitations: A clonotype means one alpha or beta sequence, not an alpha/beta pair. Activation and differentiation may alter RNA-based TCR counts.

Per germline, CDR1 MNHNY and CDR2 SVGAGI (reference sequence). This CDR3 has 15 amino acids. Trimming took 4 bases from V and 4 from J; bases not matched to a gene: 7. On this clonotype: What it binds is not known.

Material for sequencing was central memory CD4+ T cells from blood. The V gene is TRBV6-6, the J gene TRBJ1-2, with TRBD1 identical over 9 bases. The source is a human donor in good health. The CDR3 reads CASSFRDRVSYGYTF. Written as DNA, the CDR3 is TGTGCCAGCAGTTTCCGGGACAGGGTCTCCTATGGCTACACCTTC.